This T cell receptor (beta chain) was identified in a study of blood T cell repertoires in COVID-19. Study-level background: There were acute and convalescent COVID-19 samples, and they came from the United States, Italy and Spain. Sources were T cells, B-cell-depleted T cells, or PBMCs; the material itself was cDNA or gDNA.

Methods used by the authors: Counts of nucleated cells, estimated from reference gene primer amplification, were obtained. Assay: immunoSEQ multiplex PCR; the TCRdb copy retains only in-frame clones and omits some. Clone size and V and J calls were adopted from that table, with D and trimming inferred from the DNA. The repertoire includes 140,000 or so clones, about 87% of them detected once, and 8% to 9% sits in the top ten. The sample was peripheral blood. This sequence was found in a woman in her 50s with active or convalescent COVID-19.

CDR3 amino acids: CASSLLAGSYNEQFF. The CDR3, as DNA: TGTGCCAGCAGCCTACTAGCGGGCTCCTACAATGAGCAGTTCTTC. This chain links TRBV7-9 with TRBJ2-1; 9 nucleotides match TRBD2. V trimming: 5 bases; J trimming: 0 bases; junction bases outside the gene matches: 2. The CDR3 spans 15 residues. Germline V CDR1 and CDR2: SEHNR, FQNEAQ (reference sequence).